One and the same sample provided the 10 T cell receptor beta chains below, sequenced in a study of blood T cell repertoires in COVID-19. Generated by immunoSEQ multiplex PCR, the TCRdb table keeps only in-frame clones and is missing some. The table has 70,000 to 80,000 clones, approximately 90% seen once. The sequenced sample consisted of peripheral blood. These TCRs come from a woman in her sixties or seventies with active COVID-19.

The chain recombines TRBV5-8 with TRBJ2-3; 7 bases agree with TRBD2. There are 13 residues in the CDR3. CDR1 and CDR2 (germline): SGHTS, YDEGEE. V shed 1 base and J 6 bases; nucleotides not matched to a gene: 2. CDR3 loop: CASSLYGGDTQYF. In DNA, the CDR3 is TGTGCCAGCAGCTTGTACGGGGGGGATACGCAGTATTTT.

The gene calls are TRBV18 and TRBJ2-7, with TRBD2 matching 10 bases. The germline CDR1 and CDR2 sequences are KGHSH and LQKENI. V was pared by 2 bases and J by 6 bases, with 7 bases of the junction left unmatched. The CDR3 is made up of 15 amino acids. CDR3 DNA: TGTGCCAGCTCACCAAAAGCGGGAGGGGCGGGCGAGCAGTACTTC. Protein product: CASSPKAGGAGEQYF.

V and J are TRBV11-1 and TRBJ2-1, with 11 bases that match TRBD2. Trimming took 0 bases from V and 13 from J; bases not matched to a gene: 11. The CDR3 contains 16 residues. Per germline, CDR1 SGHAT and CDR2 FQDESV (reference sequence). CDR3 sequence: CASSLAGSGRAWGQFF. CDR3 DNA sequence: TGTGCCAGCAGCTTAGCGGGTAGCGGGAGGGCCTGGGGTCAGTTCTTC.

This chain connects TRBV18 to TRBJ1-4, with 7 bases matching TRBD1. Germline V CDR1 and CDR2: KGHSH, LQKENI. V lost 0 bases, J lost 3 bases, and 4 bases stayed unmatched. CDR3 length: 16 amino acids. CDR3 region: CASSPPEQGSNEKLFF. The CDR3 coding sequence is TGTGCCAGCTCACCACCCGAACAGGGGTCTAATGAAAAACTGTTTTTT.

The chain links TRBV27 to TRBJ1-2; perhaps TRBD1 as D (6 bases). Per the germline V gene, CDR1 is MNHEY and CDR2 is SMNVEV (reference sequence). Trimming pared 2 bases from V and 4 bases from J, leaving 14 bases between. There are 15 residues in the CDR3. The CDR3, as DNA: TGTGCCAGCAGTTTAGAATCAGGGGCCCGCTATGGCTACACCTTC. Translating gives CASSLESGARYGYTF.

The V and J genes are TRBV4-1 and TRBJ1-5; tentatively, D is TRBD1 (5 bases). The V gene's germline CDR1 is MGHRA and CDR2 YSYEKL. The CDR3 totals 18 residues. Trimming pared 4 bases from V and 1 base from J, leaving 20 bases between. The CDR3 sequence: CASSRGQGRGTSNQPQHF. The DNA of the CDR3 is TGCGCCAGCAGCCGCGGCCAAGGAAGGGGTACGAGCAATCAGCCCCAGCATTTT.

The chain recombines TRBV3-1 (or the pseudogene TRBV3-2) with TRBJ2-7; TRBD2 matches at 7 bases. V lost 1 base to trimming and J lost 6 bases; unmatched junction nucleotides: 3. Germline assignment: CDR1 LGHDT and CDR2 YNNKEL (reference sequence). The CDR3 consists of 13 residues. The CDR3 DNA follows: TGTGCCAGCAGCCAAGCCACTAGCGTCGAGCAGTACTTC. Its protein is CASSQATSVEQYF.

The chain uses TRBV2 and TRBJ2-7; D not resolved. From germline, CDR1 is SNHLY and CDR2 FYNNEI. The germline V and J ends were trimmed by 6 bases and 1 base, with 13 bases remaining between them. The CDR3 is 14 residues long. CDR3 sequence reads: CASRPVVRSYEQYF. The CDR3 DNA reads TGTGCCAGCAGACCAGTGGTGCGGTCCTACGAGCAGTACTTC.

The CDR3 region has the DNA TGTGCCAGCAGCTACGAGGCAAATAGCAATCAGCCCCAGCATTTT. Its translation is CASSYEANSNQPQHF. The rearrangement uses TRBV5-6 and TRBJ1-5; D is undetermined. The CDR3 has 15 residues. The V end was cut by 3 bases, the J end by 0 bases, with 10 bases between. Germline V gives CDR1 SGHDT, CDR2 YYEEEE.

The chain is built from TRBV11-2 and TRBJ1-1; D remains unclear. The CDR3 is made up of 13 amino acids. Germline CDR1 is SGHAT and CDR2 is FQNNGV. V was shortened by 5 bases and J by 3 bases, with 10 bases between the two germline ends. For the CDR3, the DNA is TGTGCCAGCAGCCGGTCACGGGACACTGAAGCTTTCTTT. It codes for CASSRSRDTEAFF.